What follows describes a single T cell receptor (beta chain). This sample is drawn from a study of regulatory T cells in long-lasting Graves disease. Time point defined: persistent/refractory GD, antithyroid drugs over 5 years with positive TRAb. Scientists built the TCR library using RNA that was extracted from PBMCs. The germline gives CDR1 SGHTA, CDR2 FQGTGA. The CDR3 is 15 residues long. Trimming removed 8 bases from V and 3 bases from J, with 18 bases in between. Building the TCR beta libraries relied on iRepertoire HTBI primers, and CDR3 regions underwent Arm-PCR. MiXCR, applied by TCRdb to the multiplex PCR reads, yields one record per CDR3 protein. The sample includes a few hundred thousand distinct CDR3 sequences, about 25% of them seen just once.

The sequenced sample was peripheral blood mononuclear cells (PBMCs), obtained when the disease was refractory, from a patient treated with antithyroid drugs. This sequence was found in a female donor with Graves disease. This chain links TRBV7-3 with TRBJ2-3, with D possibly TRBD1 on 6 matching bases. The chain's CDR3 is CASHVGRGGTDTQYF. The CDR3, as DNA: TGTGCCAGCCATGTGGGCAGGGGTGGTACAGATACGCAGTATTTT.